These T cell receptor beta chains were read from a single sample in a study of cytomegalovirus exposure and HLA in healthy donors. Sequenced by immunoSEQ multiplex PCR; TCRdb stores in-frame clones only, minus some. The table lists fewer than 250,000 clones, around 75% of them singletons. Sequenced material: PBMCs. The receptors stem from a male donor in good health and CMV-seropositive. Both conserved end residues are part of each CDR3.

j_call	v_call	cdr3_length	cdr3_aa
TRBJ2-7	TRBV9	16	CASSARGTANSYEQYF
TRBJ2-7	TRBV6-6	12	CASSNSGVVQYF
TRBJ2-5	TRBV7-2	14	CASSTGKGGETQYF
TRBJ2-1	TRBV2	15	CASYAPSGSEDEQFF
TRBJ1-1	TRBV5-1	14	CASSPTTGSTEAFF
TRBJ2-5	TRBV11-1	13	CASSWTGEETQYF
TRBJ2-5	TRBV11-2	13	CASSYAGVETQYF
TRBJ2-7	TRBV20-1	11	CSASRVYEQYF
TRBJ1-6	TRBV5-6	14	CASSPGQSNSPLHF
TRBJ1-4	TRBV5-8	14	CASRFRGTNEKLFF
TRBJ2-7	TRBV7-2	13	CASSLEPGYEQYF
TRBJ2-1	TRBV13	13	CASSPRGFNEQFF
TRBJ2-7	TRBV5-4	14	CASSAPTGAYEQYF
TRBJ1-3	TRBV5-6	14	CASSLSGRGNTIYF
TRBJ1-5	TRBV18	14	CASSRGTSGQPQHF
TRBJ2-7	TRBV6-6	14	CASSRDRSSYEQYF
TRBJ2-2	TRBV2	13	CASKGLRDGELFF
TRBJ2-2	TRBV6-5	15	CASSSSGGPTGELFF